A selection of T cell receptor beta chains follows, all from one sample in a study of post-analysis software for immune sequencing data. TCRdb re-called the PCR reads with MiXCR, one entry per CDR3 protein. The data contain approximately 770,000 distinct CDR3 sequences, about half of them singletons. Sequencing input: blood. All receptors come from a girl between 5 and 17 years old with multiple sclerosis. The CDR3 runs from the conserved cysteine through the conserved F or W.

J	V	CDR3
TRBJ2-7	TRBV20-1	CSAVRSGFYYEQYF
TRBJ2-3	TRBV4-1	CASSPPGPADTQYF
TRBJ2-5	TRBV7-7	CASSLIRDVGLAEQETQYF
TRBJ1-5	TRBV7-2	CASSSSRFSNQPQHF
TRBJ2-7	TRBV28	CASSLSGTGGYEQYF
TRBJ1-6	TRBV9	CASSVEPVPYNSPLHF
TRBJ2-7	TRBV20-1	CSASTGGTYEQYF
TRBJ2-3	TRBV4-3	CASSQQPSGRLSTDTQYF
TRBJ1-5	TRBV29-1	CSVEENPDQPQHF
TRBJ2-5	TRBV7-9	CASSSSGWAKTQYF
NA	TRBV23-1	CASSMDGETQYF
TRBJ2-1	TRBV4-1	CASSQDPSAGNEQFF